This T cell receptor (beta chain) was obtained from a study of OX40 agonist ivuxolimab in advanced cancers. V lost 0 bases to trimming and J lost 3 bases; unmatched junction nucleotides: 1. Germline CDR1 is MNHNY and CDR2 is SVGAGI (reference sequence). The CDR3 contains 14 residues. Whole-study results and caveats: Both blood CD4+ and CD8+ T cells showed clonal growth by week 6 at 0.1 to 3.0 mg/kg.

Here immunoSEQ multiplex PCR was the method, and the copy in TCRdb shows in-frame clones only, minus some. The data show over 45,000 clones, around 85% seen once. Regarding this clone: The target antigen is unknown.

The input for sequencing was CD4+ or CD8+ T cells sorted from blood, taken in a trial of the OX40 agonist ivuxolimab. The origin of this receptor is an adult with an advanced solid tumor such as melanoma, head and neck, liver or kidney cancer. V gene TRBV6-6 combines with J gene TRBJ2-7; 8 bases align to TRBD1. Written as DNA, the CDR3 is TGTGCCAGCAGTTACTCCGACAGGGGCTACGAGCAGTACTTC. Its translation is CASSYSDRGYEQYF.